This T cell receptor beta chain was sequenced in a study of cytomegalovirus exposure and HLA in healthy donors. Study-wide findings and caveats: Available immune exposure information covered CMV serostatus only.

The CDR3 is 13 residues long. Germline V gene lookup returns CDR1 SQVTM and CDR2 ANQGSEA. Between the trimmed V and J ends, which lost 1 base and 4 bases, there was a span of 10 bases. About this clone itself: Its antigen remains unknown.

The PCR contained 60 Vbeta and 13 Jbeta primers. Data came from immunoSEQ multiplex PCR; TCRdb stores just in-frame clones and leaves some out. The table includes 200,000 or so clones, nearly 80% detected once. The TCR originated in a man aged 18 to 35 in good health and CMV-seronegative. The specimen sequenced was PBMCs. The chain joins TRBV29-1 to TRBJ1-2, with D unresolved. The CDR3 here is CSVEVSGSYGYTF. Here the CDR3 DNA reads TGCAGCGTTGAAGTGTCGGGGAGCTATGGCTACACCTTC.